These 27 T cell receptor beta chains were all obtained from the same sample, sequenced in a study of beta chain features in type 1 diabetes. General study points: Moderate but significant shortening of TCRB CDR3s was recorded in all four CD4+ subsets from Type 1 diabetes patients.

Expressed TCRB transcripts got sequenced, as all isolated RNA was reverse transcribed. Libraries were prepared by immunoSEQ multiplex PCR; TCRdb keeps only in-frame clonotypes and omits some of them. The sample comprises about 340,000 clones, around an eighth of which are singletons, and approximately 0.016% rests with the top ten. What these receptors recognize is not known. Sequences were obtained from naive CD4+ T cells from blood. All receptors derive from a woman under 30 with type 1 diabetes.

This clone was counted only a few times. This rearrangement joins TRBV19 to TRBJ1-5; D possibly corresponds to TRBD1 (5 bases). V was cut by 9 bases and J by 4 bases, with 10 bases left in between. The CDR3 loop spans 12 amino acids. The germline V gene has CDR1 LNHDA and CDR2 SQIVND (reference sequence). The CDR3 protein is CASRQQNQPQHF. The CDR3 DNA reads TGTGCCAGCAGACAGCAGAATCAGCCCCAGCATTTT.

This chain connects TRBV21-1 to TRBJ2-5; TRBD2 was called by the table and not checked on the DNA. TRBV21-1 is a listed pseudogene. The CDR3 runs 10 residues. As DNA, the CDR3 is TGTGCCCCGGGGGGGGAGACCCAGTACTTC. Translation gives CAPGGETQYF.

The chain couples TRBV27 to TRBJ2-3; the D gene is possibly TRBD1 (6 bases). The germline V gene has CDR1 MNHEY and CDR2 SMNVEV (reference sequence). The CDR3 spans 16 residues. V was clipped by 2 bases and J by 10 bases, with 22 bases between them. In nucleotides, the CDR3 is TGTGCCAGCAGTTTAGTCAGGGGCGTTAGGGGATATGCGCAGTATTTT. It encodes CASSLVRGVRGYAQYF.

The DNA for the CDR3 is TGTGCCAGCAGTCCACCGGGAGTTAACGAGCAGTACTTC. Its translation: CASSPPGVNEQYF. The chain combines TRBV28 with TRBJ2-7; TRBD2 is a possible D gene (6 bases). CDR3 length: 13 amino acids. Trimming removed 5 bases at V and 5 bases at J, with 13 bases between. Germline-derived CDR1 and CDR2 are MDHEN and SYDVKM.

This clone was counted a few times. V and J are TRBV19 and TRBJ2-7, with TRBD2 as a possible D gene (6 bases). The CDR3 contains 16 residues. Trimming took 6 bases from V and 4 from J, leaving 22 bases between them. Germline CDR1 LNHDA, CDR2 SQIVND (reference sequence). The CDR3 loop reads CASSPAGRSGWYEQYF. CDR3 nucleotides: TGTGCCAGTAGCCCCGCGGGGAGGAGCGGGTGGTACGAGCAGTACTTC.

There are a few counts of this clone. This rearrangement joins TRBV9 to TRBJ2-5, with a tentative D call TRBD1 (5 bases). The CDR3 covers 16 residues. Per germline, CDR1 SGDLS and CDR2 YYNGEE. Trimming left V 0 bases short and J 1 base short, with 13 bases between. The CDR3 loop is CASSVDRGWGQETQYF. Here the CDR3 DNA reads TGTGCCAGCAGCGTAGATAGGGGATGGGGCCAAGAGACCCAGTACTTC.

In this sample, this clone turned up a few times. The chain combines TRBV4-3 with TRBJ1-2, with 10 bases aligning to TRBD1. V lost 1 base, J lost 6 bases, and 5 bases stayed unmatched. The CDR3 extends over 15 amino acids. Germline loops: CDR1 LGHNA, CDR2 YSLEER. The CDR3 reads CASSQGEGTGDGYTF. DNA of the CDR3: TGCGCCAGCAGCCAAGGGGAAGGGACAGGGGATGGCTACACCTTC.

V and J are TRBV5-1 and TRBJ2-1; D is undetermined. This CDR3 contains 11 residues. Trimming removed 6 bases at V and 3 bases at J, with 4 bases between. Germline V gene sequence: CDR1 SGHRS, CDR2 YFSETQ. This chain's CDR3 is CASTYYNEQFF. CDR3 DNA: TGCGCCAGCACTTACTACAATGAGCAGTTCTTC. The full variable domain, rest sourced from reference TRBV5-1 and TRBJ2-1, is KAGVTQTPRYLIKTRGQQVTLSCSPISGHRSVSWYQQTPGQGLQFLFEYFSETQRNKGNFPGRFSGRQFSNSRSEMNVSTLELGDSALYLCASTYYNEQFFGPGTRLTVL.

This chain joins TRBV14 and TRBJ2-5; TRBD1 matches at 7 bases. The CDR3 totals 14 residues. Losses at the gene ends were 2 bases for V and 7 bases for J; bases not matched to a gene: 7. Per germline, CDR1 SGHDN and CDR2 FVKESK. This chain's CDR3 is CASSQRQGGVTQYF. In DNA form, the CDR3 reads TGTGCCAGCAGCCAACGACAGGGTGGAGTGACCCAGTACTTC.

This clone appeared a few times. The V call is TRBV28, the J call TRBJ1-2, with a possible D match to TRBD1 (6 bases). The CDR3 runs to 15 residues. The V end was cut by 3 bases, the J end by 4 bases, with 15 bases between. Germline V gene sequence: CDR1 MDHEN, CDR2 SYDVKM. This chain's CDR3 is CASSLGGPQAYGYTF. The CDR3 bases are TGTGCCAGCAGTTTGGGGGGGCCACAGGCCTATGGCTACACCTTC.

This clone was recorded a few times. The chain recombines TRBV13 with TRBJ2-6; D is undetermined. This CDR3 is 15 amino acids long. The germline CDR1 and CDR2 sequences are PRHDT and FYEKMQ (reference sequence). V lost 3 bases to trimming and J lost 0 bases, with 6 bases between them. The CDR3 DNA follows: TGTGCCAGCAGCTTTAGTGTCTCTGGGGCCAACGTCCTGACTTTC. Protein sequence: CASSFSVSGANVLTF.

CDR3 in amino acids: CASGRSWVYEQYV. In DNA, the CDR3 is TGCGCCAGCGGCCGGAGTTGGGTTTACGAGCAGTACGTC. The J gene is TRBJ2-7, the V gene TRBV5-1; unclear D gene. Looked up from germline, CDR1 is SGHRS and CDR2 is YFSETQ. Trimming shortened V by 7 bases and J by 4 bases, and 15 bases separated the two germline ends. The CDR3 is made up of 13 amino acids.

There are a few counts of this clone. This chain links TRBV5-1 with TRBJ2-2; weak D call: TRBD2 (6 bases). Trimming stripped 0 bases from V and 4 bases from J, with 10 bases between. Germline V gene lookup returns CDR1 SGHRS and CDR2 YFSETQ. This CDR3 region has 15 residues. The CDR3 DNA sequence: TGCGCCAGCAGCTTGGCCGCGGAGGGCACCGGGGAGCTGTTTTTT. This sequence encodes CASSLAAEGTGELFF.

This clone was counted between two and nine times. The V and J genes are TRBV11-3 and TRBJ1-1; D is unclear. Germline V gene sequence: CDR1 SGHNT, CDR2 YENEEA. The CDR3 sequence is 12 residues long. V was pared by 3 bases and J by 0 bases, with 2 bases between. The CDR3 DNA is TGTGCCAGCAGCTTCGTGAACACTGAAGCTTTCTTT. Translating it yields CASSFVNTEAFF.

Only a few counts were recorded for this clone. This chain uses TRBV15 with TRBJ2-1, with 8 bases lining up with TRBD2. The germline gives CDR1 LNHNV, CDR2 YYDKDF (reference sequence). The CDR3 length is 15 residues. With 5 bases clipped from V and 3 bases from J, the junction kept 6 bases outside the gene matches. CDR3 bases: TGTGCCACCAGCTTTAGCGGGACCGTCTACAATGAGCAGTTCTTC. This translates into CATSFSGTVYNEQFF. The complete variable domain, with remaining parts taken from reference TRBV15 and TRBJ2-1, reads DAMVIQNPRYQVTQFGKPVTLSCSQTLNHNVMYWYQQKSSQAPKLLFHYYDKDFNNEADTPDNFQSRRPNTSFCFLDIRSPGLGDTAMYLCATSFSGTVYNEQFFGPGTRLTVL.

This chain uses TRBV5-6 with TRBJ2-2; TRBD2 matches 8 bases. Unmatched junction bases numbered 13, after V lost 4 bases and J lost 11 bases. The CDR3 is 15 residues long. Germline CDR1 SGHDT, CDR2 YYEEEE. The CDR3 DNA reads as TGTGCCAGCAGCCTGGCTGGGACTAGTCTACAAGAGCTGTTTTTT. Residues: CASSLAGTSLQELFF.

The chain recombines TRBV30 with TRBJ1-2, with a weak D call TRBD1 (5 bases). The CDR3 runs to 12 residues. The germline V gene has CDR1 GTSNPN and CDR2 SVGIG (reference sequence). Trimming took off 4 bases at V and 4 bases at J, with 10 bases between the two ends. This CDR3 reads CAWTGMGYGYTF. DNA for the CDR3: TGTGCCTGGACAGGGATGGGCTATGGCTACACCTTC.

This clone was detected a few times. The identical CDR3 is also encoded by other nucleotide sequences in the sample. The chain employs TRBV18 and TRBJ2-7; D is possibly TRBD2 (6 bases). Germline V CDR1 and CDR2: KGHSH, LQKENI. This CDR3 has 12 residues. Trimming cost V 6 bases and J 5 bases, with 11 bases left between them. CDR3: CASSTRGNEQYF. The CDR3 region has the DNA TGTGCCAGCTCCACCCGGGGGAACGAGCAGTACTTC. Combining the CDR3 with reference TRBV18 and TRBJ2-7 gives the whole variable domain NAGVMQNPRHLVRRRGQEARLRCSPMKGHSHVYWYRQLPEEGLKFMVYLQKENIIDESGMPKERFSAEFPKEGPSILRIQQVVRGDSAAYFCASSTRGNEQYFGPGTRLTVT.

The chain carries TRBV28 and TRBJ2-2; D perhaps matches TRBD1 (5 bases). The CDR3 is 15 residues long. Germline CDR1 is MDHEN and CDR2 is SYDVKM. The V and J ends lost 3 bases and 3 bases respectively, with 11 bases between them. The CDR3 sequence: CASSFRGGYTGELFF. CDR3 DNA sequence: TGTGCCAGCAGTTTTAGGGGTGGTTACACCGGGGAGCTGTTTTTT. Using reference TRBV28 and TRBJ2-2 for the parts outside the CDR3, the full variable domain is DVKVTQSSRYLVKRTGEKVFLECVQDMDHENMFWYRQDPGLGLRLIYFSYDVKMKEKGDIPEGYSVSREKKERFSLILESASTNQTSMYLCASSFRGGYTGELFFGEGSRLTVL.

The chain carries TRBV15 and TRBJ2-1; no definite D call. The ends were cut back, 0 bases at V and 9 bases at J, with 6 bases in the middle. CDR3 size: 12 residues. The V gene's germline CDR1 is LNHNV and CDR2 YYDKDF (reference sequence). The CDR3 spells CATSRDHGEQFF. The CDR3 DNA is TGTGCCACCAGCAGAGATCACGGTGAGCAGTTCTTC. The entire variable domain, with the rest obtained from reference TRBV15 and TRBJ2-1, is as follows: DAMVIQNPRYQVTQFGKPVTLSCSQTLNHNVMYWYQQKSSQAPKLLFHYYDKDFNNEADTPDNFQSRRPNTSFCFLDIRSPGLGDTAMYLCATSRDHGEQFFGPGTRLTVL.

The rearrangement links TRBV29-1 to TRBJ2-2; 9 positions match TRBD1. V lost 6 bases and J lost 6; bases outside the gene matches: 8. The CDR3 length is 14 residues. CDR1 and CDR2 (germline): SQVTM, ANQGSEA. The CDR3 DNA reads TGCAGCGTCCAGCGGACAGGGGAGGCCGGGGAGCTGTTTTTT. It is translated as CSVQRTGEAGELFF.

The chain links TRBV28 to TRBJ2-1; D remains ambiguous. Looked up from germline, CDR1 is MDHEN and CDR2 is SYDVKM. The V and J ends lost 2 bases and 0 bases respectively, with 5 bases between them. The CDR3 runs 14 residues. Here the CDR3 DNA reads TGTGCCAGCAGTTTACCAGGCTCCTACAATGAGCAGTTCTTC. Residues: CASSLPGSYNEQFF.

In its sample, this clone was seen a few times. The CDR3 DNA reads TGTGCCAGCAGGCTAGCGGGAGGGAGCACAGATACGCAGTATTTT. Translation: CASRLAGGSTDTQYF. This sequence joins TRBV27 and TRBJ2-3; the match to TRBD2 covers 12 bases. The CDR3 has 15 residues. The junction had 1 base not matched to a gene; V was cut back by 6 bases and J by 0 bases. In germline, CDR1 is MNHEY, CDR2 SMNVEV (reference sequence).

V is TRBV18 and J is TRBJ2-3; 12 bases line up with TRBD2. The V gene end was trimmed by 2 bases and the J gene end by 8 bases; junction bases not matched to a gene: 8. Germline V gives CDR1 KGHSH, CDR2 LQKENI. This CDR3 contains 16 residues. The CDR3 DNA reads as TGTGCCAGCTCACCAGAGCTAGCGGGAGGGCCCGGTACGCAGTATTTT. Translated, it gives CASSPELAGGPGTQYF.

This clone was seen more than once but under ten times. V usage is TRBV6-5 and J usage is TRBJ1-5, with 7 bases that match TRBD1. The CDR3 covers 16 residues. Germline loops: CDR1 MNHEY, CDR2 SVGAGI. Trimming at V came to 4 bases and at J to 7 bases, leaving 13 bases not matched to a gene. In DNA, the CDR3 is TGTGCCAGCAGTTCCGGATCCTACAGGGGTGGGCAGCCCCAGCATTTT. Protein: CASSSGSYRGGQPQHF.

Notes on this clone: One junction end disagrees with the germline gene, perhaps due to a read error. The chain uses TRBV7-2 and TRBJ2-3; 9 bases agree with TRBD2. CDR1 SGHTA and CDR2 FQGNSA come from the germline V gene. The CDR3 contains 11 residues. The CDR3 sequence: CASSSSGLAGF. Here the CDR3 DNA reads TGTGCCAGCAGCTCTTCAGGTCTAGCGGGGTTT.

V usage is TRBV11-2 and J usage is TRBJ2-5; 8 nucleotides agree with TRBD1. The CDR3 has 13 residues. Germline CDR1 is SGHAT and CDR2 is FQNNGV. After removal of 5 bases from V and 4 bases from J, the junction contained 3 bases not matched to a gene. Here the CDR3 reads CASSGTGRETQYF. In nucleotides, the CDR3 is TGTGCCAGCAGCGGGACAGGCAGAGAGACCCAGTACTTC.